In this sample, the clone carrying this T cell receptor beta chain turned up many times. The data belong to a study of blood T cell repertoires in COVID-19. Background on the study: Acute-phase and convalescent COVID-19 samples originated in the United States, Italy and Spain. Sources were T cells, B-cell-depleted T cells, or PBMCs; the material itself was cDNA or gDNA.

V was shortened by 2 bases and J by 0 bases, with 7 bases between the two germline ends. Germline V gene lookup returns CDR1 MNHNS and CDR2 SASEGT. CDR3 length: 14 amino acids. Clones were sequenced by immunoSEQ multiplex PCR, and TCRdb holds only the in-frame ones, with some missing. The sample has approximately 200,000 clones, 75% to 90% seen once; the top ten hold roughly 4.9%. The gene calls are TRBV6-1 and TRBJ1-1, with D unclear. This clonotype was sampled from a human donor in a cohort sampled during active COVID-19. Material for sequencing was peripheral blood. CDR3 coding DNA: TGTGCCAGCAGTGAATTGGAGTTGAACACTGAAGCTTTCTTT. The encoded protein is CASSELELNTEAFF.